This TCR beta chain was identified during a study of blood T cell repertoires in COVID-19. For the study at large: Sites in the United States, Italy and Spain provided acute and convalescent COVID-19 samples. Sources were T cells, B-cell-depleted T cells, or PBMCs; the material itself was cDNA or gDNA.

This clone was counted between two and nine times. Participants, 18 to 89 years old, spanned approximately 26 US areas. The V and J ends lost 5 bases and 7 bases, in that order; junction bases with no gene match: 7. The CDR3 extends over 14 amino acids. Germline V CDR1 and CDR2: MNHEY, SVGAGI. The protocol was immunoSEQ multiplex PCR, while the TCRdb copy is restricted to in-frame clones and leaves out a portion. Of a few hundred thousand clones in the sample, roughly 84% were seen once. This receptor was identified in a woman in her forties or fifties who had been exposed to COVID-19. This chain uses TRBV6-5 with TRBJ1-5; 8 bases line up with TRBD1. Material: PBMCs or T cells enriched from blood (not recorded which). The CDR3 nucleotides read TGTGCCAGCAGTAACACAGGGGGTGGGCAGCCCCAGCATTTT. This gives the protein CASSNTGGGQPQHF.